This T cell receptor beta chain was documented in a study of CD8+CD57+ T cells in acquired aplastic anemia (dated by TCRdb to the late 2010s). Concerning the study at large: DNA extracted from sorted CD4+ and CD8+ cells had a mean of about 3 ug, with a range of about 0.18 to 27.4 ug. An average of about 10 million reads for CD4+ cells and around 11 million reads for CD8+ cells was obtained from healthy donor samples.

About this clonotype itself: No cognate antigen has been identified for it. Within one base of it there is no much larger clone, and no base qualities were kept.

TCR beta VDJ combination and CDR3 sequence profiling used genomic DNA as the template. An Illumina HiSeq 2000 was used for TCR repertoire sequencing. From the authors' description of their analysis: TRBV/TRBJ rearrangement plots, CDR3 size and DJ length profiles, and Simpson's diversity index were used to evaluate the repertoires. The immunodominant clone was defined as the most abundant DNA sequence in deep sequencing data. CDR3 amino acid sequences were screened for sharing across subjects and compared with published repertoires and the VDJdb database. Starting from the raw public reads, TCRdb applied fastp trimming at Q25, assembled clones with MiXCR and retained in-frame beta chains. Each CDR3 protein appears once, grouped with its most common genes and DNA. The V and J calls reflect TCRdb's pipeline rather than the authors' work. The sample profile shows approximately 98,000 distinct CDR3 sequences; around 49% of them were found once. The top ten hold approximately 32% of the sample.

The study deep-sequenced TCR repertoires of sorted CD4+ and CD8+ blood T cells from severe aplastic anemia patients and healthy subjects. Ficoll-Paque density gradient centrifugation was used to isolate peripheral blood mononuclear cells. Before DNA was extracted, CD4+ and CD8+ T cells were sorted using either FACS or magnetic beads. For CDR1 and CDR2, the germline V gene lists MGHDK and SYGVNS. Trimming at the junction amounts to 3 bases on V and 12 bases on J, and the germline ends lie 15 bases apart. Taken from cysteine to phenylalanine, the CDR3 has 13 residues. The sequence is cut down to CDR3 DNA, 39 bases in frame from base 1. What the authors observed across the whole study: Patients and healthy controls showed no significant difference in CD8+ Simpson's diversity (P=0.060). Some 31 CD8+ CDR3 sequences were shared between patients and controls but appeared highly expressed in patients and within their immunodominant clones.

Sequencing input: sorted CD4+, CD8+, or CD8+CD57+ T cells (not recorded which) from PBMCs. This TCR was recovered from a human donor in good health, serving as a control. The rearrangement combines TRBV25-1 with TRBJ2-1; no D segment can be confidently identified. The DNA sequence reads TGTGCCAGCAGTGATACCACCAGGTCCAGGCAGTTCTTC. This translates into CASSDTTRSRQFF.